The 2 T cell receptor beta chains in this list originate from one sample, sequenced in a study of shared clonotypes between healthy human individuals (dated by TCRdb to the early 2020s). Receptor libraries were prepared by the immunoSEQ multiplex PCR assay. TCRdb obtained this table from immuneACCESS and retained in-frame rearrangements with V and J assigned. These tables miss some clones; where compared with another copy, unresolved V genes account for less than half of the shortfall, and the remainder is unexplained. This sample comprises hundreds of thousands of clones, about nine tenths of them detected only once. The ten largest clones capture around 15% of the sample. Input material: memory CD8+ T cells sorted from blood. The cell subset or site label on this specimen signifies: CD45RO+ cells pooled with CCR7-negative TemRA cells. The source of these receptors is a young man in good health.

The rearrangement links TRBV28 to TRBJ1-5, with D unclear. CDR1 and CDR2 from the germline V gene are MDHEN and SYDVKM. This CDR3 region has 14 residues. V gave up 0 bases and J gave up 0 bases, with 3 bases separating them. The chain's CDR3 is CASSLWGSNQPQHF. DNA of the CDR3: TGTGCCAGCAGTTTATGGGGTAGCAATCAGCCCCAGCATTTT.

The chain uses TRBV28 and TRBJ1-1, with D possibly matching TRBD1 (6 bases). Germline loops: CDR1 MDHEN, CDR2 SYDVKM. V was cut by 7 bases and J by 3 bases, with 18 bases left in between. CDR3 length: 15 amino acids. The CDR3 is CASNFQTGGDTEAFF. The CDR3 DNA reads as TGTGCCAGCAACTTTCAGACAGGCGGTGACACTGAAGCTTTCTTT.